This passage covers 2 T cell receptor beta chains from one sample sequenced in a study of graft-versus-host responses after intestinal transplantation. The data were produced by immunoSEQ multiplex PCR, yet TCRdb's version contains in-frame clones alone and is incomplete. The sample contains tens of thousands of clones, about 92% of which appear only once. The sample consisted of PBMCs, taken about 37 weeks after intestinal transplant. These receptors originate from a human patient who received an intestinal transplant, so some T cells may come from the graft donor.

This chain links TRBV6-5 with TRBJ1-6, with 10 bases fitting TRBD1. Germline V lookup: CDR1 MNHEY, CDR2 SVGAGI. Losses at the gene ends were 4 bases for V and 9 bases for J; bases not matched to a gene: 6. The CDR3 length is 15 residues. The CDR3 DNA is TGTGCCAGCAGTTCCGAGACAGGGGGCAGTTCACCCCTCCACTTT. This gives the protein CASSSETGGSSPLHF.

The rearrangement uses TRBV5-1 and TRBJ2-7; perhaps TRBD2 as D (5 bases). CDR1 is SGHRS, CDR2 YFSETQ, per germline. V was trimmed by 0 bases and J by 0 bases, leaving 10 bases between them. This CDR3 region has 15 residues. The CDR3 spells CASSLAWRYSYEQYF. The CDR3 region has the DNA TGCGCCAGCAGCTTGGCCTGGAGGTACTCCTACGAGCAGTACTTC.